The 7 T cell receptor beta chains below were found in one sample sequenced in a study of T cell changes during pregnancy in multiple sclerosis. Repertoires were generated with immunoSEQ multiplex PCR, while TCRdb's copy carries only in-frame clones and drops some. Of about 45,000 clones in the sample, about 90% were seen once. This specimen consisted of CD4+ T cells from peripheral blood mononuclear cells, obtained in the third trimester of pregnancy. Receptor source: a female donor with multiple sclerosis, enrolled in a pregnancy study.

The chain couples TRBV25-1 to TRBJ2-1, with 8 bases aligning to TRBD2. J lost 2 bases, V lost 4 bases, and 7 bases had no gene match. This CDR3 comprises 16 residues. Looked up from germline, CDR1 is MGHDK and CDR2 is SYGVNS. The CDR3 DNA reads TGTGCCAGCAGTGGGGTCAGGGGACTAGCCTACAATGAGCAGTTCTTC. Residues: CASSGVRGLAYNEQFF.

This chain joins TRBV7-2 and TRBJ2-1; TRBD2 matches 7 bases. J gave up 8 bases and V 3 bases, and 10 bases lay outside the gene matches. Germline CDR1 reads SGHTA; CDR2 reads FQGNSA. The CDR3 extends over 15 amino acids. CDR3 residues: CASSLGGRSRDEQFF. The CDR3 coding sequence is TGTGCCAGCAGCTTGGGCGGGAGAAGTCGCGATGAGCAGTTCTTC.

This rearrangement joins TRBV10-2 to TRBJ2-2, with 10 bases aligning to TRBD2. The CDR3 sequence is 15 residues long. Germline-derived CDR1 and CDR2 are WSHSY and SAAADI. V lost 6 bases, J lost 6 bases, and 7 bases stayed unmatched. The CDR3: CASRAGGPSAGELFF. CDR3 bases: TGCGCCAGCAGAGCGGGAGGGCCTTCGGCCGGGGAGCTGTTTTTT.

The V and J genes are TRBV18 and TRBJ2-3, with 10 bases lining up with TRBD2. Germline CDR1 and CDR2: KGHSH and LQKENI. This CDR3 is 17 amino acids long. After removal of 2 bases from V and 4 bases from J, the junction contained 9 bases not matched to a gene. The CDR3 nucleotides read TGTGCCAGCTCACCAATACTAGCGGGACCAAGAGCAGATACGCAGTATTTT. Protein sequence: CASSPILAGPRADTQYF.

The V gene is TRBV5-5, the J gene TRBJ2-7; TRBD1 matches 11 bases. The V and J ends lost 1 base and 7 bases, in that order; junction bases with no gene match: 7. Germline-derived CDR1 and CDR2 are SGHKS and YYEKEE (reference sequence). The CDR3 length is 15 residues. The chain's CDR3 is CASSLPGQGGREQYF. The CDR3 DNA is TGTGCCAGCAGCTTGCCGGGACAGGGGGGGAGGGAGCAGTACTTC.

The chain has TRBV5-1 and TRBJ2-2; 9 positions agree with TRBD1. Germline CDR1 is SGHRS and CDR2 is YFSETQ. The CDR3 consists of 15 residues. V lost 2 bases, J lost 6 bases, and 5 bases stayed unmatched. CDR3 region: CASSLGQGFAGELFF. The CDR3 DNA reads TGCGCCAGCAGCTTAGGACAGGGGTTCGCCGGGGAGCTGTTTTTT.

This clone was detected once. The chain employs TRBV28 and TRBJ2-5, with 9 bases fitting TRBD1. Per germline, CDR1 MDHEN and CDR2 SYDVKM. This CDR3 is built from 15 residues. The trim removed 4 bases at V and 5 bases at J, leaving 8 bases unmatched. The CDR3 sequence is CASSSYRGRWETQYF. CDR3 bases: TGTGCCAGCAGTTCTTACAGGGGGCGCTGGGAGACCCAGTACTTC.